These 27 T cell receptor beta chains came from one sample sequenced in a study of tumor-infiltrating lymphocytes in primary liver carcinoma. Starting material of 500 ng total RNA yielded TCR beta cDNA via a constant-region primer. Three nested multiplex PCR rounds, a slightly modified ARM-PCR method, built the TCR beta libraries. Primers for the first two PCR rounds were TRBV1-TRBV30 forward primers and a C-beta reverse primer (approximately 10 cycles per round). TCRdb re-analysed the multiplex PCR reads in MiXCR, keeping a single row per CDR3 protein. Of 55,000 or so distinct CDR3 sequences detected, less than 85% appear once; the ten largest clones hold approximately 52%. Co-extraction yielded RNA and DNA from 20-30 mg of unsorted bulk tissue. Sequenced input: liver tumor tissue from sampling region 2. Described subset: tumor region T2, inferior pole. These receptors all stem from a man between 35 and 55 years old with primary liver carcinoma and hepatitis B virus infection.

This clonotype occurred once. One base away lies a much larger clone, so this may be a sequencing read error. The gene calls are TRBV5-1 and TRBJ2-7; 8 nucleotides align to TRBD1. The CDR3 totals 16 residues. V lost 4 bases and J lost 7; bases outside the gene matches: 16. The germline CDR1 and CDR2 sequences are SGHRS and YFSETQ. The CDR3 DNA is TGCGCCAGCAGCCGTACAGGGGGAATTGATGAAGGGGAGCAGTACTTC. This encodes CASSRTGGIDEGEQYF.

In its sample, this clonotype was seen a few times. The chain combines TRBV28 with TRBJ2-7; 7 bases match TRBD1. Per germline, CDR1 MDHEN and CDR2 SYDVKM. The CDR3 runs 15 residues. V was clipped by 7 bases and J by 0 bases; unmatched bases: 9. CDR3 in amino acids: CASKRQGVPSYEQYF. The CDR3, as DNA: TGTGCCAGCAAGAGACAGGGAGTACCCTCCTACGAGCAGTACTTC. Based on the CDR3 plus reference TRBV28 and TRBJ2-7, the full variable domain is DVKVTQSSRYLVKRTGEKVFLECVQDMDHENMFWYRQDPGLGLRLIYFSYDVKMKEKGDIPEGYSVSREKKERFSLILESASTNQTSMYLCASKRQGVPSYEQYFGPGTRLTVT.

With respect to this clonotype: The junction differs from germline at one of its ends, possibly a read error. This chain uses TRBV11-1 with TRBJ2-7, with 9 bases identical to TRBD2. This CDR3 spans 15 amino acids. From germline, CDR1 is SGHAT and CDR2 FQDESV (reference sequence). The CDR3 here is CASSLLAGSSCEQYF. The CDR3 DNA follows: TGTGCCAGCAGCCTCCTAGCGGGATCATCCTGCGAGCAGTACTTC.

This clonotype has at least ten counts. V is TRBV6-1 and J is TRBJ2-2, with D perhaps matching TRBD1 (6 bases). The CDR3 sequence is 14 residues long. Germline lookup yields CDR1 MNHNS and CDR2 SASEGT. V was shortened by 4 bases and J by 5 bases, with 11 bases between the two germline ends. Written as DNA, the CDR3 is TGTGCCAGCAGTGGTCAGGGGCGGACCGGGGAGCTGTTTTTT. Amino acids: CASSGQGRTGELFF.

Points on this clonotype: The junction departs from germline at one end; a sequencing error may be responsible. The chain is built from TRBV29-1 and TRBJ1-1; D is unclear. The V gene's germline CDR1 is SQVTM and CDR2 ANQGSEA. This CDR3 has 10 amino acids. CDR3 sequence: CSVHDTEDFF. The CDR3 nucleotides read TGCAGCGTACATGACACTGAAGATTTCTTT.

Notes on this clonotype: The conserved phenylalanine or tryptophan normally closing the CDR3 is absent here, so this likely arose from a read error. This sequence joins TRBV6-1 and TRBJ1-2; D is possibly TRBD1 (5 bases). CDR1 and CDR2 from the germline V gene are MNHNS and SASEGT. The CDR3 is 15 residues long. Here the CDR3 DNA reads TGTGCCTGCAGCTTGACAGAGACAACTAACTATGGCTACACCCTC. Translated: CACSLTETTNYGYTL.

This clonotype was counted only a few times. This may be a read error, as it is one base from a much larger clone. Written as DNA, the CDR3 is TGCGCCAGCAACTTGACGGTAGACTACGAGCAGTACTTC. Translation: CASNLTVDYEQYF. The chain uses TRBV5-1 and TRBJ2-7; D gene unclear. Germline V lookup: CDR1 SGHRS, CDR2 YFSETQ. The CDR3 has 13 residues. Drawing the rest from reference TRBV5-1 and TRBJ2-7, the complete variable domain is KAGVTQTPRYLIKTRGQQVTLSCSPISGHRSVSWYQQTPGQGLQFLFEYFSETQRNKGNFPGRFSGRQFSNSRSEMNVSTLELGDSALYLCASNLTVDYEQYFGPGTRLTVT.

CDR3 nucleotides: TGTGCCAGCAGCTTAACAGCAGGGGGCTCGGAGACCCAGTACTTC. Translating it yields CASSLTAGGSETQYF. This chain links TRBV11-2 with TRBJ2-5; 8 bases fit TRBD1. This CDR3 spans 15 amino acids. Germline CDR1 SGHAT, CDR2 FQNNGV. Trimming took 2 bases from V and 5 from J; bases not matched to a gene: 7. The whole variable domain, filled in from reference TRBV11-2 and TRBJ2-5, reads EAGVAQSPRYKIIEKRQSVAFWCNPISGHATLYWYQQILGQGPKLLIQFQNNGVVDDSQLPKDRFSAERLKGVDSTLKIQPAKLEDSAVYLCASSLTAGGSETQYFGPGTRLLVL.

The chain links TRBV28 to TRBJ2-7; 10 bases match TRBD1. The CDR3 has 13 residues. J gave up 0 bases and V 8 bases, and 1 base lay outside the gene matches. The V gene's germline CDR1 is MDHEN and CDR2 SYDVKM. The CDR3: CASRTGGSYEQYF. The CDR3 region has the DNA TGTGCCAGCCGGACAGGGGGCTCCTACGAGCAGTACTTC.

Of note for this clonotype: The CDR3 does not end in the conserved phenylalanine or tryptophan, so this is likely a read error. This chain joins TRBV19 and TRBJ2-2; the D call may be TRBD1 or TRBD2 (5 bases each). CDR1 LNHDA and CDR2 SQIVND come from the germline V gene (reference sequence). The CDR3 consists of 14 residues. The CDR3 nucleotides read TGTGCCAGTAATATTTCTCCAGGGTCCGGGGAACTGTTTTCT. Its protein is CASNISPGSGELFS.

Worth noting for this clonotype: A read error may be the cause here, since a much bigger clone is one base away. This chain connects TRBV5-1 to TRBJ2-2, with 9 bases identical to TRBD1. Germline V gives CDR1 SGHRS, CDR2 YFSETQ. The length of the CDR3 is 17 residues. CDR3 sequence reads: CASTLRAPGQGYGELFF. The DNA of the CDR3 is TGCGCCAGCACCTTGAGGGCACCGGGACAGGGATACGGGGAGCTGTTTTTT.

J is TRBJ1-1 and V is TRBV4-1, with D hard to call. CDR1 and CDR2 (germline): MGHRA, YSYEKL. This CDR3 region has 14 residues. CDR3 protein: CVNSQVNSGTEAFF. The CDR3 DNA is TGCGTCAACAGTCAAGTAAACTCGGGCACTGAAGCTTTCTTT.

This CDR3 is CASNSLAGLSTGELFF. The CDR3 nucleotides read TGTGCCAGCAATTCTCTAGCGGGGCTGAGCACAGGGGAGCTGTTTTTT. This chain connects TRBV6-2 or TRBV6-3 to TRBJ2-2, with 9 bases identical to TRBD2. The V gene end was trimmed by 7 bases and the J gene end by 8 bases; junction bases not matched to a gene: 14. From germline, CDR1 is MNHEY and CDR2 SVGEGT. This CDR3 has 16 residues.

As regards this clonotype: Sequence at one end of the junction differs from germline and may be a read error. The chain links TRBV6-5 to TRBJ2-3; D is possibly TRBD2 (5 bases). The CDR3 consists of 15 residues. CDR1 and CDR2 from the germline V gene are MNHEY and SVGAGI. CDR3 region: CVSGPYSSSTDTQYF. As DNA, the CDR3 is TGTGTCAGCGGCCCGTACAGCTCTAGCACAGATACGCAGTATTTT.

Remarks on this clonotype: A junction end diverges from the germline sequence, so it may reflect a read error. The chain recombines TRBV4-1 with TRBJ2-4; D is perhaps TRBD1 (6 bases). This CDR3 spans 16 amino acids. Germline V lookup: CDR1 MGHRA, CDR2 YSYEKL. The CDR3 here is CASSQVGQSARNIQYF. CDR3 DNA sequence: TGCGCCAGCAGCCAAGTAGGACAGTCGGCCAGAAACATTCAATACTTC.

The J gene is TRBJ1-2, the V gene TRBV7-2, with D tentatively TRBD1 (5 bases). The germline CDR1 and CDR2 sequences are SGHTA and FQGNSA. The CDR3 extends over 14 amino acids. Trimming stripped 5 bases from V and 4 bases from J, with 14 bases between. DNA of the CDR3: TGTGCCAGCAGCCGTCCGGGACTATGCTATGGCTACACCTTC. It yields the protein CASSRPGLCYGYTF.

The chain uses TRBV11-3 and TRBJ1-2; D ambiguous. CDR1 is SGHNT, CDR2 YENEEA, per germline. The CDR3 extends over 15 amino acids. The V end was cut by 3 bases, the J end by 5 bases, with 16 bases between. The CDR3 DNA reads TGTGCCAGCAGCTTGGGGAACCAAGGGCTGTATGGCTACACCTTC. Amino acid sequence: CASSLGNQGLYGYTF. Complete variable domain (other parts from reference TRBV11-3 and TRBJ1-2): EAGVVQSPRYKIIEKKQPVAFWCNPISGHNTLYWYLQNLGQGPELLIRYENEEAVDDSQLPKDRFSAERLKGVDSTLKIQPAELGDSAVYLCASSLGNQGLYGYTFGSGTRLTVV.

This clonotype was detected only a few times. The rearrangement joins TRBV6-2 or TRBV6-3 to TRBJ2-7, with 11 bases identical to TRBD2. Germline V CDR1 and CDR2: MNHEY, SVGEGT. The junction had 4 bases not matched to a gene; V was cut back by 2 bases and J by 4 bases. The CDR3 consists of 15 residues. Here the CDR3 DNA reads TGTGCCAGCAGTTACCTTTGGACTAGCGGGTACGAGCAGTACTTC. Translating it yields CASSYLWTSGYEQYF.

This clonotype was detected only a few times. This sequence joins TRBV6-2 or TRBV6-3 and TRBJ1-5, with a possible D match to TRBD1 (5 bases). Germline CDR1 is MNHEY and CDR2 is SVGEGT. Trimming removed 10 bases from V and 5 bases from J, with 18 bases in between. This CDR3 comprises 14 residues. In DNA form, the CDR3 reads TGTGCCAACACCCTGGTGAAAGGGGATCAGCCCCAGCATTTT. Protein: CANTLVKGDQPQHF.

Details on this clonotype: At one boundary the junction diverges from the germline segment, which might be a read error. The V gene is TRBV6-5, the J gene TRBJ2-1, with 8 nucleotides matching TRBD2. The length of the CDR3 is 11 residues. CDR1 and CDR2 (germline): MNHEY, SVGAGI. CDR3 bases: TGTGTCAGCGAGAGCGGGGGTGAGCAGTTCTTC. Translating it yields CVSESGGEQFF.

This clonotype has a count of ten or more. With a much larger clone just one base away, this may be a read error. The chain uses TRBV29-1 and TRBJ2-2; TRBD2 matches 9 bases. Germline lookup yields CDR1 SQVTM and CDR2 ANQGSEA. The CDR3 extends over 15 amino acids. This chain's CDR3 is CSVGTSAANTGELLF. In nucleotides, the CDR3 is TGCAGCGTTGGGACTAGCGCGGCGAACACCGGGGAGCTGCTTTTT.

In the case of this clonotype: The junction departs from germline at one end; a sequencing error may be responsible. This rearrangement joins TRBV11-2 to TRBJ2-5, with TRBD2 matching 8 bases. The germline gives CDR1 SGHAT, CDR2 FQNNGV. The CDR3 loop spans 16 amino acids. In DNA, the CDR3 is TGTGTCGGCAGCCAAACTCTTGGCGGGGGGAAAGAGACCCGGTACTTC. Protein sequence: CVGSQTLGGGKETRYF.

Notes on this clonotype: Relative to the germline gene, one junction end is altered; a read error may explain this. V gene TRBV4-2 combines with J gene TRBJ2-7; TRBD1 agrees at 8 bases. Germline CDR1 and CDR2: LGHNA and YNFKEQ. The CDR3 extends over 16 amino acids. CDR3: CASSPGGQGASYGQYF. The CDR3 DNA sequence: TGTGCCAGCAGTCCCGGTGGCCAGGGGGCTTCCTACGGGCAGTACTTC.

A word on this clonotype: At one boundary the junction diverges from the germline segment, which might be a read error. V and J are TRBV11-2 and TRBJ2-1, with D hard to call. Germline assignment: CDR1 SGHAT and CDR2 FQNNGV. The CDR3 consists of 16 residues. For the CDR3, the DNA is TGTGCTAGCAGCTTAGGTCCAGAGAACTCCTACAATGAGCAGTTCTTC. Its translation is CASSLGPENSYNEQFF.

The J gene is TRBJ1-2, the V gene TRBV7-9; 8 bases agree with TRBD1. The V gene end was trimmed by 7 bases and the J gene end by 5 bases; junction bases not matched to a gene: 15. The CDR3 extends over 16 amino acids. The V gene's germline CDR1 is SEHNR and CDR2 FQNEAQ (reference sequence). The DNA for the CDR3 is TGTGCCAGCACCCAAAGCGGGACAGGTATGGTATATGGCTACACCTTC. Translated, it gives CASTQSGTGMVYGYTF.

The chain employs TRBV19 and TRBJ2-7, with 7 positions matching TRBD2. The CDR3 is 14 residues long. Germline V gives CDR1 LNHDA, CDR2 SQIVND (reference sequence). The ends lost 9 bases at V and 4 bases at J; junction bases unmatched: 12. CDR3 residues: CASSLTSPDYEQYF. The DNA for the CDR3 is TGTGCCAGCTCCTTGACTAGCCCGGATTACGAGCAGTACTTC.

About this clonotype: This likely comes from a read error, as the CDR3 has no conserved phenylalanine or tryptophan at its end. This rearrangement joins TRBV11-2 to TRBJ2-3, with D uncertain. V was pared by 6 bases and J by 3 bases, with 7 bases between. The length of the CDR3 is 12 residues. Germline V gene data show CDR1 as SGHAT and CDR2 as FQNNGV. The DNA for the CDR3 is TGTGCCAGCAGATTGGGAACAGATACGCAGTATGTT. This sequence encodes CASRLGTDTQYV.